This is a list of T cell receptor beta chains from one sample in a study of naive and memory T cell subsets. A single record per CDR3 protein comes from TCRdb applying MiXCR to the UMI-ligation and nested PCR reads. The sample shows about 80,000 distinct CDR3 sequences, 10% to 15% of them seen only once. Sequenced sample: central memory CD4+ T cells from blood. The receptors derive from a human donor in good health. The CDR3 runs from the conserved cysteine through the conserved F or W. The D gene is left open where the match is weak. Rows may omit the clone size; those that give it use once, few, many or a size class.

V gene,J gene,clone size,D gene,CDR3 DNA,CDR3 protein
TRBV6-5,TRBJ2-7,.,TRBD2,TGTGCCAGCAGGAGCGTAGCGGGCCCCATCTTCTGGACCTCCAGGAGCTCCTACGAGCAGTACTTC,CASRSVAGPIFWTSRSSYEQYF
TRBV6-9,TRBJ2-6,.,.,TGTGCCAGCAGTTATTCTAGGCCCTCACAGTCTAGCTCTGGGGCCAACGTCCTGACTTTC,CASSYSRPSQSSSGANVLTF
TRBV5-1,TRBJ2-4,.,.,TGCGCCAGCAGCTTGGGGACCTTAGGGGGGAACATTCAGTACTTC,CASSLGTLGGNIQYF
TRBV30,TRBJ2-4,.,.,TGTGCCTGGAGGCATACAGGAGCCCTAGCCAAAAACATTCAGTACTTC,CAWRHTGALAKNIQYF
TRBV12-3/TRBV12-4,TRBJ2-1,many,TRBD1,TGTGCCAGCAGGCGACAGGGAACGCAGTTCTTC,CASRRQGTQFF
TRBV15,TRBJ1-4,few,.,TGTGCCACCAGCAGTGGACCAGCCGGGACACAGTTTTTT,CATSSGPAGTQFF
TRBV18,TRBJ2-1,few,TRBD2,TGTGCCAGCTCCCCGAGTTCAGCGGGAGGGAGGGATGAGCAGTTCTTC,CASSPSSAGGRDEQFF
TRBV15,TRBJ2-1,.,TRBD2,TGTGCCACCAGCTCCGGGACTAGCGACTACAATGAGCAGTTCTTC,CATSSGTSDYNEQFF
TRBV7-2,TRBJ2-7,few,.,TGTGCCAGCAGCTCGAGACTAGTATCCTACGAGCAGTACTTC,CASSSRLVSYEQYF
TRBV11-2,TRBJ2-5,few,TRBD2,TGTGCCAGCAGCCCACCCGGCGGGAGTAAGACCCAGTACTTC,CASSPPGGSKTQYF
TRBV5-1,TRBJ2-7,.,TRBD2,TGCGCCAGCGTGAGGTCCCCAAGAGCGGGAGGAGGAAACGAGCAGTACTTC,CASVRSPRAGGGNEQYF
TRBV28,TRBJ2-1,.,TRBD2,TGTGCCAGCAGACCGGGACTAGCGGATAATGAGCAGTTCTTC,CASRPGLADNEQFF
TRBV7-9,TRBJ2-2,.,TRBD2,TGTGCCAGCAGCCGAAGCGCTAGCGGAAGCACCGGGGAGCTGTTTTTT,CASSRSASGSTGELFF
TRBV5-5,TRBJ1-2,.,.,TGTGCCAGCAGCTTGGTAGGAGGGAACTATGGCTACACCTTC,CASSLVGGNYGYTF
TRBV11-3,TRBJ2-1,.,.,TGTGCCAGCAGCCCAGGGAGCCAAAACCTTGCCTACAATGAGCAGTTCTTC,CASSPGSQNLAYNEQFF
TRBV5-6,TRBJ2-7,.,TRBD2,TGTGCCAGCAGCCCGACGGGGGGAGAGAGCTCCTACGAGCAGTACTTC,CASSPTGGESSYEQYF
TRBV20-1,TRBJ2-1,few,TRBD2,TGCAGTGCTGGGACTAGTCACAATGAGCAGTTCTTC,CSAGTSHNEQFF
TRBV30,TRBJ2-5,many,.,TGTGCCTGGGCGGACCAAGAGACCCAGTACTTC,CAWADQETQYF
TRBV9,TRBJ2-1,many,.,TGTGCCAGCTGCCGGAATATAAACTACAATGAGCAGTTCTTC,CASCRNINYNEQFF
TRBV6-2/TRBV6-3,TRBJ2-1,many,TRBD2,TGTGCCAGCAGAGGACTAGCGGGAGTGCGCAATGAGCAGTTCTTC,CASRGLAGVRNEQFF
TRBV20-1,TRBJ1-1,.,TRBD1,TGCAGTGCTAGACATCCCGGGACAGAGAACACTGAAGCTTTCTTT,CSARHPGTENTEAFF
TRBV7-9,TRBJ2-5,.,TRBD1,TGTGCCAGCAGCTTATACGGACAGGGAAAGATTCAAGAGACCCAGTACTTC,CASSLYGQGKIQETQYF
TRBV14,TRBJ2-1,many,.,TGTGCCAGCAGCCAAGAGAGGGTGGATGAGCAGTTCTTC,CASSQERVDEQFF
TRBV29-1,TRBJ1-2,few,.,TGCAGCGTTGAAGTCCAGAAAAACTATGGCTACACCTTC,CSVEVQKNYGYTF
TRBV20-1,TRBJ2-5,.,.,TGCAGTGCTGTCGCAGGGACGCAGGTCGTCGAGACCCAGTACTTC,CSAVAGTQVVETQYF
TRBV9,TRBJ1-1,.,.,TGTGCCAGCAGCGTCAACCCGGGAACTGGCGGGACTGAAGCTTTCTTT,CASSVNPGTGGTEAFF
TRBV28,TRBJ2-4,.,.,TGTGCCAGCAGGGACGGATTAGCCAAAAACATTCAGTACTTC,CASRDGLAKNIQYF
TRBV20-1,TRBJ2-1,many,TRBD1,TGCAGTGCCGCCGGGACAGGGGTCAACAATGAGCAGTTCTTC,CSAAGTGVNNEQFF
TRBV3-1,TRBJ1-4,.,TRBD1,TGTGCCAGCAGCCAAGTCAAGGAGACAGGGGGGAAACTGTTTTTT,CASSQVKETGGKLFF
TRBV20-1,TRBJ2-1,few,TRBD1,TGCAGTGCTGGGGGACAGCTATCCTTTAGGAATGAGCAGTTCTTC,CSAGGQLSFRNEQFF
TRBV6-5,TRBJ2-2,few,.,TGTGCCAGCAGTTACAACGGAGGGGATTCCGGGGAGCTGTTTTTT,CASSYNGGDSGELFF
TRBV29-1,TRBJ1-5,.,.,TGCAGCGTTGCACAGGGCAGTGAACAGCCCCAGCATTTT,CSVAQGSEQPQHF
TRBV5-4,TRBJ2-2,many,.,TGTGCCAGCAGCTGGGCGGGAAGGACTCCAAACACCGGGGAGCTGTTTTTT,CASSWAGRTPNTGELFF
TRBV10-3,TRBJ2-3,many,TRBD2,TGTGCCATCAGTGCGGGGGGTAGCGGGTTCACAGATACGCAGTATTTT,CAISAGGSGFTDTQYF
TRBV7-2,TRBJ1-5,few,TRBD1,TGTGCCAGCAGCTTATATGGGGGGGGACAGACAATTCAGCCCCAGCATTTT,CASSLYGGGQTIQPQHF
TRBV20-1,TRBJ2-5,many,.,TGCAGTGTGAATTATCCCAGCGAACAAGAGACCCAGTACTTC,CSVNYPSEQETQYF
TRBV18,TRBJ1-1,.,TRBD1,TGTGCCAGCTCACCAACCGGGACAGGGGTAATGGCTTTCTTT,CASSPTGTGVMAFF
TRBV3-1,TRBJ1-1,few,.,TGTGCCAGCAGCCAAGGGGACAAGAACACTGAAGCTTTCTTT,CASSQGDKNTEAFF
TRBV6-1,TRBJ2-3,.,TRBD2,TGTGCCACCCTTAGCGGGCCTAGCACAGATACGCAGTATTTT,CATLSGPSTDTQYF
TRBV30,TRBJ1-1,few,.,TGTGCCAGACGTATACAGGAGAACACTGAAGCTTTCTTT,CARRIQENTEAFF
TRBV28,TRBJ2-4,.,.,TGTGCCAGCAGTTTGGAACAGCTAGCCAAAAACATTCAGTACTTC,CASSLEQLAKNIQYF
TRBV3-1,TRBJ2-1,.,.,TGTGCCAGCAGCCAAGATTACGGCAGGGAGGTCTACAATGAGCAGTTCTTC,CASSQDYGREVYNEQFF
TRBV29-1,TRBJ2-1,.,.,TGCAGCGTGGGATATTCCTACAATGAGCAGTTCTTC,CSVGYSYNEQFF
TRBV5-4,TRBJ2-5,.,TRBD1,TGTGCCAGCAGCTGGACAGGTGGGGAAGAGACCCAGTACTTC,CASSWTGGEETQYF
TRBV29-1,TRBJ2-1,.,.,TGCAGCGTTGAACGGCAGGCGAAGTACAATGAGCAGTTCTTC,CSVERQAKYNEQFF
TRBV12-3/TRBV12-4,TRBJ2-5,many,.,TGTGCCAGCAGCCTTCGGGAGACCCAGTACTTC,CASSLRETQYF
TRBV7-8,TRBJ2-5,.,TRBD2,TGTGCCAGCAGCTTAGTTCCCCTAGCGGGATGCCTCCTGGAGACCCAGTACTTC,CASSLVPLAGCLLETQYF
TRBV18,TRBJ2-7,few,.,TGTGCCAGCTCACCACCGGGTCTAGCGCACGAGCAGTACTTC,CASSPPGLAHEQYF
TRBV29-1,TRBJ1-2,many,.,TGCAGCGCCTCCACGGAGGGGAGAGGCTATGGCTACACCTTC,CSASTEGRGYGYTF
TRBV4-1,TRBJ2-4,many,.,TGCGCCAGCAGCCAAGAATCAGGATTCCTAGCCAAAAACATTCAGTACTTC,CASSQESGFLAKNIQYF
TRBV29-1,TRBJ2-7,few,.,TGCAGCGTCGCCCCTGGGTCTAAAGGCGCCTACGAGCAGTACTTC,CSVAPGSKGAYEQYF
TRBV29-1,TRBJ2-3,few,.,TGCAGCGTTCCCCCCGGTGGGGATACGCAGTATTTT,CSVPPGGDTQYF
TRBV20-1,TRBJ2-1,.,TRBD2,TGCAGTGCTAGAGATCCGGTTGGGCTAGCGGGCCTCAATGAGCAGTTCTTC,CSARDPVGLAGLNEQFF
TRBV12-3/TRBV12-4,TRBJ1-4,.,.,TGTGCCAGCAGTTCTGGTACTGGGGCCTCGCGGGAAAAACTGTTTTTT,CASSSGTGASREKLFF
TRBV12-3/TRBV12-4,TRBJ1-1,few,TRBD1,TGTGCCAGCAGTTTCCGACAGGGGAGCACTGAAGCTTTCTTT,CASSFRQGSTEAFF